Below are 10 T cell receptor beta chains sequenced from a single sample in a study of T cell changes during pregnancy in multiple sclerosis. Sequencing was performed with immunoSEQ multiplex PCR; in TCRdb, only in-frame clones are kept and a portion is missing. The table includes some 14,000 clones, approximately 93% detected once. The input for sequencing was peripheral blood, taken in the second trimester of pregnancy. These TCRs come from a female donor in good health, enrolled as a control in a pregnancy study.

The V gene is TRBV19, the J gene TRBJ1-3, with TRBD1 as a possible D gene (6 bases). Trimming stripped 9 bases from V and 0 bases from J, with 9 bases between. The germline V gene encodes CDR1 LNHDA and CDR2 SQIVND (reference sequence). This CDR3 spans 13 amino acids. CDR3 sequence reads: CARQGSSGNTIYF. In nucleotides, the CDR3 is TGTGCCAGACAGGGAAGCTCTGGAAACACCATATATTTT.

Written as DNA, the CDR3 is TGTGCCAGCAGTAGCGGGGGAACAGATACGCAGTATTTT. It specifies CASSSGGTDTQYF. This chain connects TRBV9 to TRBJ2-3; 9 bases are shared with TRBD2. Germline V CDR1 and CDR2: SGDLS, YYNGEE. The CDR3 is made up of 13 amino acids. The V segment lost 5 bases and the J segment 3 bases; nucleotides outside the gene matches: 1. The full variable domain, completed using reference TRBV9 and TRBJ2-3, is DSGVTQTPKHLITATGQRVTLRCSPRSGDLSVYWYQQSLDQGLQFLIQYYNGEERAKGNILERFSAQQFPDLHSELNLSSLELGDSALYFCASSSGGTDTQYFGPGTRLTVL.

The gene calls are TRBV29-1 and TRBJ1-5; D is possibly TRBD1 (6 bases). This CDR3 region has 14 residues. Trimming cost V 4 bases and J 5 bases, with 15 bases left between them. Per germline, CDR1 SQVTM and CDR2 ANQGSEA. CDR3 in amino acids: CSVAKGVGDQPQHF. The CDR3 DNA sequence: TGCAGCGTTGCCAAGGGGGTCGGGGATCAGCCCCAGCATTTT.

The CDR3 spells CASSSPGTGENQPQHF. The CDR3 nucleotides read TGTGCCAGCAGTTCACCAGGGACAGGGGAGAATCAGCCCCAGCATTTT. The chain carries TRBV28 and TRBJ1-5; 10 nucleotides match TRBD1. There are 16 residues in the CDR3. CDR1 is MDHEN, CDR2 SYDVKM, per germline. J lost 4 bases, V lost 4 bases, and 7 bases had no gene match. Variable domain in full (rest from reference TRBV28 and TRBJ1-5): DVKVTQSSRYLVKRTGEKVFLECVQDMDHENMFWYRQDPGLGLRLIYFSYDVKMKEKGDIPEGYSVSREKKERFSLILESASTNQTSMYLCASSSPGTGENQPQHFGDGTRLSIL.

The chain recombines TRBV10-3 with TRBJ2-5; D might be TRBD2 (6 bases). Trimming shortened V by 8 bases and J by 6 bases, and 13 bases separated the two germline ends. The CDR3 length is 12 residues. Germline V CDR1 and CDR2: ENHRY, SYGVKD. CDR3 amino acids: CAIGSSGKTQYF. In nucleotides, the CDR3 is TGTGCCATCGGGAGTAGCGGCAAGACCCAGTACTTC.

V is TRBV9 and J is TRBJ2-1; the D gene is possibly TRBD2 (6 bases). V was shortened by 3 bases and J by 2 bases, with 15 bases between the two germline ends. CDR3 size: 16 residues. The germline V gene has CDR1 SGDLS and CDR2 YYNGEE. CDR3 bases: TGTGCCAGCAGCGGAGTACTAGCCGCTGCCTACAATGAGCAGTTCTTC. This encodes CASSGVLAAAYNEQFF.

The chain combines TRBV7-9 with TRBJ2-7; perhaps TRBD2 as D (7 bases). The CDR3 is made up of 17 amino acids. V gave up 5 bases and J gave up 5 bases, with 25 bases separating them. Germline lookup yields CDR1 SEHNR and CDR2 FQNEAQ (reference sequence). The CDR3 DNA reads as TGTGCCAGCAGCCCAAGATTAGCGGAGGGGGGGTGGGACGAGCAGTACTTC. Protein sequence: CASSPRLAEGGWDEQYF.

The chain's CDR3 is CASSLGLAGGADTQYF. CDR3 bases: TGTGCCAGCAGCCTCGGACTAGCGGGGGGGGCAGATACGCAGTATTTT. The chain recombines TRBV13 with TRBJ2-3; 15 positions agree with TRBD2. CDR3 length equals 16 residues. Germline CDR1 is PRHDT and CDR2 is FYEKMQ (reference sequence). Germline trimming cut 5 bases from V and 4 bases from J; bases unmatched to any gene: 4.

The V and J genes are TRBV10-2 and TRBJ2-7; 10 bases line up with TRBD2. Per germline, CDR1 WSHSY and CDR2 SAAADI. Trimming took 3 bases from V and 9 from J; bases not matched to a gene: 8. This CDR3 region has 14 residues. The CDR3 DNA sequence: TGCGCCAGCAGTGAAGGGCTAGCGGGAGCAAGGCAGTACTTC. This translates into CASSEGLAGARQYF.

The rearrangement uses TRBV28 and TRBJ1-5; 10 nucleotides line up with TRBD1. The CDR3 covers 14 residues. The junction had 7 bases not matched to a gene; V was cut back by 8 bases and J by 6 bases. CDR1 is MDHEN, CDR2 SYDVKM, per germline. CDR3 region: CASARDRGVQPQHF. The DNA of the CDR3 is TGTGCCAGCGCCCGGGACAGGGGTGTTCAGCCCCAGCATTTT.